Shown below are 16 T cell receptor beta chains from a single sample sequenced in a study of cytomegalovirus exposure and HLA in healthy donors. TCRdb keeps only in-frame clones here, not all; method: immunoSEQ multiplex PCR. Altogether about 110,000 clones are present, approximately 85% being singletons, with the ten largest covering more than 2.5%. Material for sequencing was PBMCs. The receptors originated from a woman under 30 in good health and CMV-seronegative.

The genes are TRBV27 and TRBJ2-5; maybe TRBD2 (6 bases). The ends were cut back, 2 bases at V and 5 bases at J, with 15 bases in the middle. This CDR3 contains 15 residues. Per the germline V gene, CDR1 is MNHEY and CDR2 is SMNVEV (reference sequence). The CDR3 DNA sequence: TGTGCCAGCAGTTTAAGGCCCTCAGGGAGGGAGACCCAGTACTTC. Its protein is CASSLRPSGRETQYF.

The chain has TRBV6-4 and TRBJ1-6; D is unclear. Germline V gives CDR1 MRHNA, CDR2 SNTAGT. Trimming removed 4 bases at V and 7 bases at J, with 14 bases between. The CDR3 runs to 15 residues. CDR3 loop: CASSASPGDNSPLHF. The CDR3 DNA sequence: TGTGCCAGCAGTGCCTCCCCGGGAGACAATTCACCCCTCCACTTT.

CDR3 nucleotide sequence: TGCAGCGTATGGGGGGGGGCGGAGGCTTTCTTT. Translation: CSVWGGAEAFF. The V call is TRBV29-1, the J call TRBJ1-1, with D possibly TRBD1 on 6 matching bases. CDR3 length: 11 residues. Per germline, CDR1 SQVTM and CDR2 ANQGSEA. The germline V and J ends were trimmed by 6 bases and 11 bases, with 16 bases remaining between them.

This clone was detected once. The chain links TRBV15 to TRBJ1-5; D gene unclear. The CDR3 spans 13 residues. Per the germline V gene, CDR1 is LNHNV and CDR2 is YYDKDF (reference sequence). The ends were cut back, 0 bases at V and 6 bases at J, with 6 bases in the middle. The chain's CDR3 is CATSRELSQPQHF. CDR3 DNA: TGTGCCACCAGCAGAGAGTTGAGTCAGCCCCAGCATTTT.

The rearrangement links TRBV15 to TRBJ1-1; possibly TRBD1 for D (5 bases). V lost 1 base and J 0 bases, leaving 9 bases between the germline ends. The germline gives CDR1 LNHNV, CDR2 YYDKDF (reference sequence). The CDR3 covers 15 residues. CDR3 residues: CATSRGQQLNTEAFF. The CDR3 region has the DNA TGTGCCACCAGCAGAGGACAGCAGCTGAACACTGAAGCTTTCTTT.

The chain recombines TRBV4-2 with TRBJ2-7; 12 nucleotides match TRBD2. Unmatched junction bases numbered 6, after V lost 5 bases and J lost 4 bases. The CDR3 consists of 15 residues. Germline V gene sequence: CDR1 LGHNA, CDR2 YNFKEQ. CDR3 residues: CASSSSSGGAYEQYF. DNA for the CDR3: TGTGCCAGCAGCTCATCTAGCGGGGGGGCGTACGAGCAGTACTTC.

DNA of the CDR3: TGTGCCAGCAGTCCTGGACAGGCGAGGGGCTACACCTTC. Its protein product is CASSPGQARGYTF. This rearrangement joins TRBV28 to TRBJ1-2; 7 positions match TRBD1. The junction had 8 bases not matched to a gene; V was cut back by 5 bases and J by 8 bases. This CDR3 has 13 amino acids. Germline V CDR1 and CDR2: MDHEN, SYDVKM.

This clone was seen a single time. V is TRBV7-8 and J is TRBJ2-7, with TRBD1 matching 8 bases. CDR1 is SGHVS and CDR2 is FQNEAQ in the germline V gene. V trimming: 5 bases; J trimming: 3 bases; junction bases outside the gene matches: 9. CDR3 length equals 15 residues. This CDR3 is CASSGRTGRIYEQYF. CDR3 sequence (DNA): TGTGCCAGCAGCGGCCGGACAGGGAGGATCTACGAGCAGTACTTC.

CDR3 sequence reads: CASERGGKGNEQFF. The CDR3 coding sequence is TGTGCCTCCGAGCGGGGGGGCAAGGGCAATGAGCAGTTCTTC. The chain couples TRBV14 to TRBJ2-1; TRBD2 matches 10 bases. The CDR3 contains 14 residues. The V gene end was trimmed by 11 bases and the J gene end by 6 bases; junction bases not matched to a gene: 10. CDR1 is SGHDN, CDR2 FVKESK, per germline.

This chain connects TRBV2 to TRBJ2-3; D is ambiguous. This CDR3 region has 10 residues. In germline, CDR1 is SNHLY, CDR2 FYNNEI. V was clipped by 6 bases and J by 6 bases, with 4 bases between them. The CDR3 region has the DNA TGTGCCAGCAGGGGCGATACGCAGTATTTT. Its protein is CASRGDTQYF.

V usage is TRBV2 and J usage is TRBJ1-4, with D unresolved. The germline V gene encodes CDR1 SNHLY and CDR2 FYNNEI. V lost 7 bases and J 7 bases, leaving 28 bases between the germline ends. This CDR3 region has 18 residues. CDR3 protein: CASNKIRGDERTSEKLFF. CDR3 DNA sequence: TGTGCCAGCAACAAAATTCGGGGTGACGAACGAACGAGTGAAAAACTGTTTTTT.

This clone was detected only a few times. The genes are TRBV27 and TRBJ1-1; 10 bases agree with TRBD1. Germline values: CDR1 MNHEY, CDR2 SMNVEV (reference sequence). V shed 2 bases and J 6 bases; nucleotides not matched to a gene: 3. This CDR3 has 14 residues. CDR3 sequence: CASSLMGQGSEAFF. The CDR3 DNA follows: TGTGCCAGCAGTTTAATGGGACAGGGGTCTGAAGCTTTCTTT.

The chain has TRBV7-9 and TRBJ2-7; 16 nucleotides agree with TRBD2. Germline V lookup: CDR1 SEHNR, CDR2 FQNEAQ (reference sequence). V trimming: 4 bases; J trimming: 5 bases; junction bases outside the gene matches: 5. The CDR3 contains 16 residues. The CDR3 nucleotides read TGTGCCAGCAGCTGGGGGACTAGCGGGGGGGCCGACGAGCAGTACTTC. Translation gives CASSWGTSGGADEQYF.

The V and J genes are TRBV5-4 and TRBJ2-7, with 7 bases matching TRBD2. V lost 0 bases to trimming and J lost 3 bases; unmatched junction nucleotides: 6. In germline, CDR1 is SGHNT, CDR2 YYREEE (reference sequence). The CDR3 is made up of 15 amino acids. The CDR3 DNA is TGTGCCAGCAGCTTGGAGCGGGGAAATCTCTACGAGCAGTACTTC. Translated: CASSLERGNLYEQYF.

The chain is built from TRBV30 and TRBJ1-5; 8 nucleotides agree with TRBD1. This CDR3 comprises 14 residues. CDR1 and CDR2 (germline): GTSNPN, SVGIG (reference sequence). Losses at the gene ends were 1 base for V and 6 bases for J; bases not matched to a gene: 5. The CDR3 spells CAWSADRGPQPQHF. In DNA, the CDR3 is TGTGCCTGGAGTGCTGACAGGGGCCCTCAGCCCCAGCATTTT.

The chain joins TRBV6-4 to TRBJ2-1, with 13 bases aligning to TRBD2. The ends lost 6 bases at V and 8 bases at J; junction bases unmatched: 7. Germline V gene data show CDR1 as MRHNA and CDR2 as SNTAGT. There are 15 residues in the CDR3. Here the CDR3 DNA reads TGTGCCAGCAGCGCAACTAGCGGGGGGGCCGATGAGCAGTTCTTC. This encodes CASSATSGGADEQFF.